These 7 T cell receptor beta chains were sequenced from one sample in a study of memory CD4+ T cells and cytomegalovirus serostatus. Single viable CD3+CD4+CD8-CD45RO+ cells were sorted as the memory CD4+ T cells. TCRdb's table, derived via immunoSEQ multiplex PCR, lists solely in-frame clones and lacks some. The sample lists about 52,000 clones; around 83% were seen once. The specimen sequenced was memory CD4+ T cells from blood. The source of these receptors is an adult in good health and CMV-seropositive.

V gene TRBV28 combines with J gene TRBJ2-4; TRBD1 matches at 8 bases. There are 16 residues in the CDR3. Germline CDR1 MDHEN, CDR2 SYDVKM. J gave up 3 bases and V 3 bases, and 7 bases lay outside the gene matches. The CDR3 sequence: CASSFQGAVGKNIQYF. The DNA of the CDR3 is TGTGCCAGCAGTTTTCAGGGGGCGGTCGGCAAAAACATTCAGTACTTC.

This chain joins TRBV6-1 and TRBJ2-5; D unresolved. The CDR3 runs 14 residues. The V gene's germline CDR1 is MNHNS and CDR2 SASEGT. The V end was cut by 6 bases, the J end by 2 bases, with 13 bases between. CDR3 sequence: CASRPRNSQETQYF. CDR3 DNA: TGTGCCAGCAGACCACGGAACAGTCAAGAGACCCAGTACTTC.

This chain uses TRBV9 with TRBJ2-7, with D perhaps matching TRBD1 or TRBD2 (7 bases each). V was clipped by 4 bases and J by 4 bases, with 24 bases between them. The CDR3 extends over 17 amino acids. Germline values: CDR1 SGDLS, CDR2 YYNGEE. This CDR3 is CASSPTLGQLGGYEQYF. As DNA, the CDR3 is TGTGCCAGCAGCCCAACCTTGGGACAGTTGGGAGGGTACGAGCAGTACTTC.

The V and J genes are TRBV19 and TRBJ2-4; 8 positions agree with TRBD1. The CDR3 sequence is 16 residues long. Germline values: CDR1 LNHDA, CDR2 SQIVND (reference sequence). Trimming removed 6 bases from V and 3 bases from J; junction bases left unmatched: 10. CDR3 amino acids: CASRSSGGAGKNIQYF. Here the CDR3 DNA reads TGTGCCAGTAGGTCATCAGGGGGCGCGGGCAAAAACATTCAGTACTTC.

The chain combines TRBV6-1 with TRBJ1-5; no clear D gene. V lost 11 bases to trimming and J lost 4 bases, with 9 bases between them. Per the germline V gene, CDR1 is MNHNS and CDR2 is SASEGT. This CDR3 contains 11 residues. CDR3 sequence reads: CADIKNQPQHF. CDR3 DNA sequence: TGTGCCGACATTAAAAATCAGCCCCAGCATTTT.

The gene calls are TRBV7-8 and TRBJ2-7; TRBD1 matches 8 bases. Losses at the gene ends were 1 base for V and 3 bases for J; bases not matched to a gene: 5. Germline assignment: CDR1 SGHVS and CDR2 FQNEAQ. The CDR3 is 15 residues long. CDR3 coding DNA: TGTGCCAGCAGCTTAGTAGGACAGGGAGACTACGAGCAGTACTTC. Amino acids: CASSLVGQGDYEQYF. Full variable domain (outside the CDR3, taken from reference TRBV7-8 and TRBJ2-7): GAGVSQSPRYKVAKRGQDVALRCDPISGHVSLFWYQQALGQGPEFLTYFQNEAQLDKSGLPSDRFFAERPEGSVSTLKIQRTQQEDSAVYLCASSLVGQGDYEQYFGPGTRLTVT.

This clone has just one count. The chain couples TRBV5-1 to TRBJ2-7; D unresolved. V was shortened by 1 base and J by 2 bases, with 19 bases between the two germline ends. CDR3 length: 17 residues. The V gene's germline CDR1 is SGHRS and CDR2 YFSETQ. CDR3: CASSLHEYPGRTYEQYF. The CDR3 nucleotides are TGCGCCAGCAGCTTGCACGAGTATCCGGGTAGGACCTACGAGCAGTACTTC.